The 32 T cell receptor beta chains given below trace back to one sample, sequenced in a study of cytomegalovirus exposure and HLA in healthy donors. Researchers ran the PCR with 60 Vbeta and 13 Jbeta primers. Repertoires were generated with immunoSEQ multiplex PCR, while TCRdb's copy carries only in-frame clones and drops some. Reported are approximately 40,000 clones; the ten largest clones contain under 2%. The material sequenced was PBMCs. Source of these receptors: a woman aged 25 to 39 in good health and CMV-seronegative.

The chain has TRBV19 and TRBJ2-1; 11 nucleotides agree with TRBD2. This CDR3 region has 17 residues. The germline V gene has CDR1 LNHDA and CDR2 SQIVND (reference sequence). The ends lost 5 bases at V and 8 bases at J; junction bases unmatched: 14. As DNA, the CDR3 is TGTGCCAGTAGTCCTTCCCTGACTAGCGGGAATCGATATGAGCAGTTCTTC. Translated, it gives CASSPSLTSGNRYEQFF.

This chain links TRBV18 with TRBJ2-7; 7 bases are shared with TRBD1. Per the germline V gene, CDR1 is KGHSH and CDR2 is LQKENI. The J segment lost 6 bases and the V segment lost 1 base, leaving 18 bases of the junction unmatched. This CDR3 is 18 amino acids long. This CDR3 reads CASSPRTPRQGVAFEQYF. Here the CDR3 DNA reads TGTGCCAGCTCACCACGGACCCCGAGACAGGGCGTTGCGTTCGAGCAGTACTTC.

The rearrangement links TRBV5-6 to TRBJ2-7; 7 bases line up with TRBD1. Germline V gene sequence: CDR1 SGHDT, CDR2 YYEEEE. This CDR3 spans 13 amino acids. J lost 2 bases, V lost 1 base, and 0 bases had no gene match. CDR3 sequence: CASSLTGAYEQYF. As DNA, the CDR3 is TGTGCCAGCAGCTTGACAGGGGCCTACGAGCAGTACTTC.

The chain combines TRBV5-1 with TRBJ2-1; TRBD2 agrees at 10 bases. This CDR3 is built from 16 residues. The V gene end was trimmed by 4 bases and the J gene end by 5 bases; junction bases not matched to a gene: 9. Germline V gene data show CDR1 as SGHRS and CDR2 as YFSETQ. The CDR3 protein is CASSPVGLADHNEQFF. CDR3 bases: TGCGCCAGCAGCCCGGTTGGACTAGCGGACCACAATGAGCAGTTCTTC.

The gene calls are TRBV7-9 and TRBJ2-5; D not certain. This CDR3 comprises 16 residues. In germline, CDR1 is SEHNR, CDR2 FQNEAQ (reference sequence). V shed 5 bases and J shed 4 bases, with 20 bases lying between them. The CDR3 sequence: CASSPTERTRGETQYF. The CDR3 DNA sequence: TGTGCCAGCAGCCCTACCGAGCGAACCCGAGGAGAGACCCAGTACTTC.

The CDR3 DNA reads as TGTGCCAGCAGTAGGACTAGCGGGAGCTCCTACGAGCAGTACTTC. The encoded protein is CASSRTSGSSYEQYF. The genes are TRBV7-2 and TRBJ2-7; the match to TRBD2 covers 13 bases. V shed 6 bases, J shed 0 bases, and the junction held 2 bases outside the gene matches. The CDR3 spans 15 residues. CDR1 is SGHTA and CDR2 is FQGNSA in the germline V gene.

V gene TRBV7-2 combines with J gene TRBJ1-3, with D perhaps TRBD1 (6 bases). Germline V gene data show CDR1 as SGHTA and CDR2 as FQGNSA. Trimming removed 1 base from V and 3 bases from J, with 7 bases in between. The CDR3 spans 14 residues. The CDR3 region is CASSLGGGGNTIYF. DNA of the CDR3: TGTGCCAGCAGCTTAGGAGGGGGTGGAAACACCATATATTTT.

The rearrangement uses TRBV11-3 and TRBJ1-2, with D perhaps matching TRBD1 (5 bases). Germline V gene sequence: CDR1 SGHNT, CDR2 YENEEA. The CDR3 sequence is 16 residues long. V shed 4 bases and J shed 5 bases, with 20 bases lying between them. The CDR3 DNA sequence: TGTGCCAGCAGCTCTCGAGCGGGGGGTTCCATGTATGGCTACACCTTC. Translating it yields CASSSRAGGSMYGYTF.

The chain couples TRBV4-1 to TRBJ2-3; TRBD2 matches 14 bases. Germline CDR1 and CDR2: MGHRA and YSYEKL. After removal of 0 bases from V and 4 bases from J, the junction contained 12 bases not matched to a gene. This CDR3 region has 20 residues. CDR3 coding DNA: TGCGCCAGCAGCCAAGATAGTGGGGCGGGACTAGCGGGAGTGGCAGATACGCAGTATTTT. Residues: CASSQDSGAGLAGVADTQYF.

The chain couples TRBV5-1 to TRBJ2-1; tentative D call: TRBD2 (6 bases). CDR1 and CDR2 (germline): SGHRS, YFSETQ. This CDR3 is 20 amino acids long. V lost 1 base, J lost 1 base, and 24 bases lay in between. CDR3 coding DNA: TGCGCCAGCAGCTTGATAGGGGCGGGAAGGGGCTTAGGATCCTACAATGAGCAGTTCTTC. It specifies CASSLIGAGRGLGSYNEQFF. The entire variable domain, with the rest obtained from reference TRBV5-1 and TRBJ2-1, is as follows: KAGVTQTPRYLIKTRGQQVTLSCSPISGHRSVSWYQQTPGQGLQFLFEYFSETQRNKGNFPGRFSGRQFSNSRSEMNVSTLELGDSALYLCASSLIGAGRGLGSYNEQFFGPGTRLTVL.

This rearrangement joins TRBV28 to TRBJ2-7, with a possible D match to TRBD1 (5 bases). V lost 7 bases to trimming and J lost 6 bases, with 10 bases between them. Germline V gene data show CDR1 as MDHEN and CDR2 as SYDVKM. The length of the CDR3 is 11 residues. The CDR3 DNA is TGTGCCAGCAACATAAGGGGCGAGCAGTACTTC. Its protein is CASNIRGEQYF.

The V gene is TRBV19, the J gene TRBJ1-1; D remains ambiguous. Germline loops: CDR1 LNHDA, CDR2 SQIVND (reference sequence). CDR3 length: 14 amino acids. V was trimmed by 5 bases and J by 10 bases, leaving 20 bases between them. DNA for the CDR3: TGTGCCAGTAGTTTCACCCGGGCCGCAGGAGGAGCTTTCTTT. This codes for CASSFTRAAGGAFF.

V and J are TRBV6-5 and TRBJ2-7; D is unresolved. The CDR3 extends over 15 amino acids. CDR1 MNHEY and CDR2 SVGAGI come from the germline V gene. Trimming shortened V by 2 bases and J by 0 bases, and 11 bases separated the two germline ends. The CDR3 DNA reads TGTGCCAGCAGTTACGTGGCTCCCCGCTCCTACGAGCAGTACTTC. Residues: CASSYVAPRSYEQYF.

This chain uses TRBV27 with TRBJ1-2; 11 positions agree with TRBD1. The CDR3 runs 17 residues. Germline CDR1 is MNHEY and CDR2 is SMNVEV (reference sequence). The trim removed 4 bases at V and 7 bases at J, leaving 14 bases unmatched. CDR3: CASSSRTGGTPVGGYTF. The CDR3 coding sequence is TGTGCCAGCAGTTCCCGGACAGGGGGCACCCCAGTCGGTGGCTACACCTTC.

To note about this clone: Different DNA sequences within this sample yield the same CDR3. This sequence joins TRBV5-1 and TRBJ1-4; D perhaps matches TRBD1 (5 bases). The CDR3 consists of 14 residues. V was cut by 4 bases and J by 4 bases, with 11 bases left in between. Germline assignment: CDR1 SGHRS and CDR2 YFSETQ. CDR3: CASSGGTGNEKLFF. The CDR3, as DNA: TGCGCCAGCAGCGGGGGGACCGGTAATGAAAAACTGTTTTTT.

The rearrangement joins TRBV28 to TRBJ1-2, with D unclear. Trimming cost V 5 bases and J 8 bases, with 12 bases left between them. The CDR3 spans 12 residues. From germline, CDR1 is MDHEN and CDR2 SYDVKM. The DNA for the CDR3 is TGTGCCAGCAGTCCACCCGGGGTGGGCTACACCTTC. Translation: CASSPPGVGYTF.

The chain employs TRBV4-3 and TRBJ2-7; a possible D gene is TRBD2 (7 bases). V lost 2 bases and J lost 3, with 14 bases in between. Germline assignment: CDR1 LGHNA and CDR2 YSLEER. The CDR3 is 15 residues long. Written as DNA, the CDR3 is TGCGCCAGCAGCCAAAGGGGGGGCTCATTCTACGAGCAGTACTTC. Translating it yields CASSQRGGSFYEQYF.

The chain has TRBV5-1 and TRBJ2-7, with 8 bases fitting TRBD1. The germline CDR1 and CDR2 sequences are SGHRS and YFSETQ. V shed 0 bases and J 4 bases; nucleotides not matched to a gene: 3. This CDR3 spans 14 amino acids. CDR3 sequence reads: CASSLGTGLYEQYF. The CDR3 nucleotides are TGCGCCAGCAGCTTGGGGACAGGGCTATACGAGCAGTACTTC.

This chain joins TRBV29-1 and TRBJ2-2, with TRBD2 identical over 12 bases. CDR1 and CDR2 (germline): SQVTM, ANQGSEA. The CDR3 runs to 16 residues. J lost 3 bases, V lost 6 bases, and 8 bases had no gene match. In nucleotides, the CDR3 is TGCAGCGTCGGGGGGACTAGCGGGCGATACACCGGGGAGCTGTTTTTT. Translating it yields CSVGGTSGRYTGELFF.

The J gene is TRBJ2-7, the V gene TRBV13; 9 bases align to TRBD1. The CDR3 is made up of 15 amino acids. The J segment lost 5 bases and the V segment lost 5 bases, leaving 10 bases of the junction unmatched. In germline, CDR1 is PRHDT, CDR2 FYEKMQ (reference sequence). In nucleotides, the CDR3 is TGTGCCAGCAGCAGCCTGGACAGGGGATCAAACGAGCAGTACTTC. As protein: CASSSLDRGSNEQYF.

The J gene is TRBJ2-7, the V gene TRBV6-5, with 8 bases identical to TRBD2. V was pared by 0 bases and J by 4 bases, with 5 bases of the junction left unmatched. Germline V gene sequence: CDR1 MNHEY, CDR2 SVGAGI. The CDR3 is made up of 15 amino acids. This CDR3 reads CASSYSGAGVYEQYF. In DNA, the CDR3 is TGTGCCAGCAGTTACTCCGGAGCGGGAGTGTACGAGCAGTACTTC.

This chain uses TRBV29-1 with TRBJ1-1; 7 bases match TRBD1. The CDR3 loop spans 13 amino acids. Germline V gives CDR1 SQVTM, CDR2 ANQGSEA. Germline trimming cut 6 bases from V and 10 bases from J; bases unmatched to any gene: 14. The CDR3 sequence is CSVKQLSGGRAFF. The CDR3 region has the DNA TGCAGCGTAAAGCAACTTTCAGGGGGTAGAGCTTTCTTT.

V usage is TRBV4-1 and J usage is TRBJ2-1; TRBD2 matches at 7 bases. The length of the CDR3 is 17 residues. V shed 4 bases and J 1 base; nucleotides not matched to a gene: 10. Germline V CDR1 and CDR2: MGHRA, YSYEKL. In DNA form, the CDR3 reads TGCGCCAGCAGCCCTATGAGCGGGATGGGTTCCTACAATGAGCAGTTCTTC. This encodes CASSPMSGMGSYNEQFF.

V is TRBV5-1 and J is TRBJ1-1; a weak D match, TRBD1 (6 bases). CDR1 SGHRS and CDR2 YFSETQ come from the germline V gene. V dropped 7 bases and J dropped 1 base, with 14 bases sitting between them. The CDR3 is 14 amino acids. CDR3 bases: TGCGCCAGCGGGACGGGACATACGAACACTGAAGCTTTCTTT. It specifies CASGTGHTNTEAFF.

Note on this clone: One junction end disagrees with the germline gene, perhaps due to a read error. The genes are TRBV30 and TRBJ2-3, with a tentative D call TRBD2 (7 bases). CDR1 and CDR2 (germline): GTSNPN, SVGIG (reference sequence). The CDR3 is 15 amino acids. The CDR3 region is CAGRGRAYGTDTQYF. CDR3 DNA: TGTGCCGGGAGGGGGAGGGCCTATGGCACAGATACGCAGTATTTT.

The chain links TRBV9 to TRBJ1-3; TRBD1 matches 7 bases. Unmatched junction bases numbered 5, after V lost 4 bases and J lost 1 base. The CDR3 runs 15 residues. Germline CDR1 SGDLS, CDR2 YYNGEE. CDR3 nucleotide sequence: TGTGCCAGCAGCTCCCGACAGGGTTCTGGAAACACCATATATTTT. It encodes CASSSRQGSGNTIYF. Complete variable domain (other parts from reference TRBV9 and TRBJ1-3): DSGVTQTPKHLITATGQRVTLRCSPRSGDLSVYWYQQSLDQGLQFLIQYYNGEERAKGNILERFSAQQFPDLHSELNLSSLELGDSALYFCASSSRQGSGNTIYFGEGSWLTVV.

The chain links TRBV27 to TRBJ1-4, with TRBD1 as a possible D gene (5 bases). Germline-derived CDR1 and CDR2 are MNHEY and SMNVEV (reference sequence). This CDR3 is 14 amino acids long. Trimming left V 6 bases short and J 5 bases short, with 13 bases between. As DNA, the CDR3 is TGTGCCAGCAGCCAGGGATCCGGAAATGAAAAACTGTTTTTT. Encoded protein: CASSQGSGNEKLFF.

This chain uses TRBV28 with TRBJ2-7, with 7 nucleotides matching TRBD1. The V gene's germline CDR1 is MDHEN and CDR2 SYDVKM. V lost 7 bases to trimming and J lost 2 bases; unmatched junction nucleotides: 11. The CDR3 is 15 residues long. CDR3 sequence (DNA): TGTGCCAGCATCGACGTTAGGGGGCCGACCTACGAGCAGTACTTC. Its translation: CASIDVRGPTYEQYF. The entire variable domain, with the rest obtained from reference TRBV28 and TRBJ2-7, is as follows: DVKVTQSSRYLVKRTGEKVFLECVQDMDHENMFWYRQDPGLGLRLIYFSYDVKMKEKGDIPEGYSVSREKKERFSLILESASTNQTSMYLCASIDVRGPTYEQYFGPGTRLTVT.

The CDR3 sequence: CASSSRGMRAFF. The CDR3 DNA is TGTGCCAGCAGTTCTAGGGGGATGAGAGCTTTCTTT. The chain uses TRBV28 and TRBJ1-1; TRBD1 is a possible D gene (6 bases). Germline CDR1 MDHEN, CDR2 SYDVKM. V lost 4 bases to trimming and J lost 10 bases, with 13 bases between them. CDR3 length equals 12 residues.

The J gene is TRBJ1-5, the V gene TRBV4-1, with D possibly TRBD1 on 6 matching bases. Germline assignment: CDR1 MGHRA and CDR2 YSYEKL. CDR3 length equals 17 residues. V was trimmed by 4 bases and J by 2 bases, leaving 18 bases between them. The CDR3 coding sequence is TGCGCCAGCAGCCTTGGGGGCAGGGCCGCTGGCAATCAGCCCCAGCATTTT. This sequence encodes CASSLGGRAAGNQPQHF.

The chain links TRBV29-1 to TRBJ2-7; maybe TRBD1 (7 bases). CDR3 length: 14 residues. Germline CDR1 is SQVTM and CDR2 is ANQGSEA. Trimming pared 2 bases from V and 1 base from J, leaving 12 bases between. The CDR3 sequence: CSVERAGGSYEQYF. The CDR3 nucleotides are TGCAGCGTTGAAAGGGCAGGGGGGTCCTACGAGCAGTACTTC.

This rearrangement joins TRBV5-1 to TRBJ1-1; possibly TRBD1 for D (6 bases). The germline gives CDR1 SGHRS, CDR2 YFSETQ. V was pared by 4 bases and J by 9 bases, with 19 bases between. The CDR3 loop spans 14 amino acids. CDR3 protein: CASSPTTGKVKAFF. DNA for the CDR3: TGCGCCAGCAGCCCAACCACAGGGAAGGTTAAAGCTTTCTTT.